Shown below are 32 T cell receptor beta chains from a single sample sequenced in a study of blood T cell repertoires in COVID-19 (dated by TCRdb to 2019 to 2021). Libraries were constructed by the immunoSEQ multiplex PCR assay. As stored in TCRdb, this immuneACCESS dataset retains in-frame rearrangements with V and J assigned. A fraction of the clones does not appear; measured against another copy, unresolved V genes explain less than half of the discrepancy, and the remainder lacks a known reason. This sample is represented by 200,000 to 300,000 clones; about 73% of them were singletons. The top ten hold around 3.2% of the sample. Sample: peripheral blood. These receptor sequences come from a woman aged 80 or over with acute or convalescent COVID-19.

CDR3 residues: CASSDWASGGTYEQYF. In DNA, the CDR3 is TGTGCCAGCAGTGATTGGGCTAGCGGGGGAACTTACGAGCAGTACTTC. This chain links TRBV2 with TRBJ2-7; the match to TRBD2 covers 10 bases. Germline V gene data show CDR1 as SNHLY and CDR2 as FYNNEI. With V trimmed by 3 bases and J by 4 bases, 9 bases remained unmatched. CDR3 length equals 16 residues.

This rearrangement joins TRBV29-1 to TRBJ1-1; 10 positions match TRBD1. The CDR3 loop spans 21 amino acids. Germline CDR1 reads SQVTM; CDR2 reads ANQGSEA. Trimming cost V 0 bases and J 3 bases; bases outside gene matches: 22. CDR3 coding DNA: TGCAGCGTTGAAGATCTTTATCAAGGGACAGGGGCTATTTATGGCTACACTGAAGCTTTCTTT. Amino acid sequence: CSVEDLYQGTGAIYGYTEAFF.

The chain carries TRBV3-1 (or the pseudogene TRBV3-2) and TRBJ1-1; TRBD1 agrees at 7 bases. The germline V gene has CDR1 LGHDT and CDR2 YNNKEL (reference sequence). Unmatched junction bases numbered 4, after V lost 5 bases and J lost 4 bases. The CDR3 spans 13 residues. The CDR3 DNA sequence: TGTGCCAGCAGCAGGGGGCACTTCACTGAAGCTTTCTTT. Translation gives CASSRGHFTEAFF.

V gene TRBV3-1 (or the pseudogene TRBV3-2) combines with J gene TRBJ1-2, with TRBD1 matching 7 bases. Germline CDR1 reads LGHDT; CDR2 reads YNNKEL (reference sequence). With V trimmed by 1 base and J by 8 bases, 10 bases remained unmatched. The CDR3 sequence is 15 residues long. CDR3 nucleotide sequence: TGTGCCAGCAGCCAAGTCAGGGGCAGGGGGAACGGCTACACCTTC. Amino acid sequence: CASSQVRGRGNGYTF.

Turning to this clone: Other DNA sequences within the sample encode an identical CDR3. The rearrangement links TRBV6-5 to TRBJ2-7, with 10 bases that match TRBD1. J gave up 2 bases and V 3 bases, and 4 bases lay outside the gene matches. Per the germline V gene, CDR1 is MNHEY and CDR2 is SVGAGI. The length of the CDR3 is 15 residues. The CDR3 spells CASSYSGQGAYEQYF. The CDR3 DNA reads TGTGCCAGCAGTTATTCTGGACAGGGGGCCTACGAGCAGTACTTC.

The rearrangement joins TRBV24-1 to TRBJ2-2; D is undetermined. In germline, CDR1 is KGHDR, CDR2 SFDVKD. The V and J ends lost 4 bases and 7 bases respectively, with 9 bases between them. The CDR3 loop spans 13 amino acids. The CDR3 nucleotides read TGTGCCACCAGTGACCCAGGTATCGGGGAGCTGTTTTTT. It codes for CATSDPGIGELFF.

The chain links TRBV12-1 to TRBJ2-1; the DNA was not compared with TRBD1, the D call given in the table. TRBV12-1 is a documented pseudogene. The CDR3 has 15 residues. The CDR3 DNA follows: TGTGCCAGCCTGAAGGCCCACAGCTCCTACAATGAGCAGTTCTTC. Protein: CASLKAHSSYNEQFF.

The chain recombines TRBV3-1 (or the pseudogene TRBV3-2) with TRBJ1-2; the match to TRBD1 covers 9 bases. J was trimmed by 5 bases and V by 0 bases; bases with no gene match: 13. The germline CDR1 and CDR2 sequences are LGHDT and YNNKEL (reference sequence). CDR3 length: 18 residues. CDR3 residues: CASSQESRRWTGVYGYTF. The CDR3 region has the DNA TGTGCCAGCAGCCAAGAATCCCGGCGATGGACAGGGGTTTATGGCTACACCTTC.

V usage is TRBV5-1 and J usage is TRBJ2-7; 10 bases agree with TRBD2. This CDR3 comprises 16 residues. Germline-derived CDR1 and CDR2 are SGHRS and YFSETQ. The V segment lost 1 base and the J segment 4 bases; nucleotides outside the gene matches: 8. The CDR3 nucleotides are TGCGCCAGCAGCTTGTTAGGGACTAGCGTGCCTTACGAGCAGTACTTC. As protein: CASSLLGTSVPYEQYF.

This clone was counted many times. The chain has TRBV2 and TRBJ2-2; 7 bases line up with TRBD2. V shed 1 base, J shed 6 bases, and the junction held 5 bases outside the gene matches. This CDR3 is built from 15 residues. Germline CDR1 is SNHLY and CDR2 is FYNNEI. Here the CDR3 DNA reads TGTGCCAGCAGTGAAGTCCCGGGGGGATCCGGGGAGCTGTTTTTT. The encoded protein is CASSEVPGGSGELFF.

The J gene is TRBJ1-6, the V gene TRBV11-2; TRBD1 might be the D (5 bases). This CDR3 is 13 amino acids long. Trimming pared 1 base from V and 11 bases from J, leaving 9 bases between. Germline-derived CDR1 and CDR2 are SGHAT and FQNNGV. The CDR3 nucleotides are TGTGCCAGCAGCTTAGGGGACTGGACACCCCTCCACTTT. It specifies CASSLGDWTPLHF.

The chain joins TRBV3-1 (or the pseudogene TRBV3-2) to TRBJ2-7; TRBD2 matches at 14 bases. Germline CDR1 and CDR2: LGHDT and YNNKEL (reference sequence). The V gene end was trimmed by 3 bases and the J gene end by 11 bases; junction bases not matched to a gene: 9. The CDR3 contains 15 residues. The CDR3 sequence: CASSHDGTSGRSKYF. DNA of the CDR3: TGTGCCAGCAGCCATGACGGGACTAGCGGGAGAAGTAAGTACTTC.

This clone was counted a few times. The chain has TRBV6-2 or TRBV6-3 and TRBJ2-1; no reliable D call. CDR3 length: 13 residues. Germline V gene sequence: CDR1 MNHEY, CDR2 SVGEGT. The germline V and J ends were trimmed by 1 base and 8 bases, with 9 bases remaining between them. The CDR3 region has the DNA TGTGCCAGCAGTTACTATAGTTACTATGAGCAGTTCTTC. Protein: CASSYYSYYEQFF.

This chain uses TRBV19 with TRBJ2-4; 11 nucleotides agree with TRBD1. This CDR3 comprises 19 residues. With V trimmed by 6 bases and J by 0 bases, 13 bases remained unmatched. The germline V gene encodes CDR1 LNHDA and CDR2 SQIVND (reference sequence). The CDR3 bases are TGTGCCAGTAGCCTAACGAGGACAGGGGGCTCTATAGCCAAAAACATTCAGTACTTC. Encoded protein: CASSLTRTGGSIAKNIQYF.

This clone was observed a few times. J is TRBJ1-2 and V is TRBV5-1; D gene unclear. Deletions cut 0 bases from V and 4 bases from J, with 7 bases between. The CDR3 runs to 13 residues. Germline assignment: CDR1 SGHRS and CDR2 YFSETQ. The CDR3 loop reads CASSLGLSYGYTF. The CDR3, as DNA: TGCGCCAGCAGCTTGGGACTCTCCTATGGCTACACCTTC.

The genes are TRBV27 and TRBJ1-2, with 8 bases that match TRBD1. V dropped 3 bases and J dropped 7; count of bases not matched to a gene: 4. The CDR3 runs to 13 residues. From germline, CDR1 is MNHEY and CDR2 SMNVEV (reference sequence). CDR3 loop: CASSFSGGAGYTF. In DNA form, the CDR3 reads TGTGCCAGCAGTTTTTCAGGGGGCGCTGGCTACACCTTC.

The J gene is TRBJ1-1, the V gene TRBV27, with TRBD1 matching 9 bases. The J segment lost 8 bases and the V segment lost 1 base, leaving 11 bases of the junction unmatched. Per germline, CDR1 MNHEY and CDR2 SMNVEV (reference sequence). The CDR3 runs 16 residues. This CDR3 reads CASSLWGQGRVSEAFF. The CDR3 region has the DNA TGTGCCAGCAGTTTATGGGGACAGGGTCGGGTATCCGAAGCTTTCTTT.

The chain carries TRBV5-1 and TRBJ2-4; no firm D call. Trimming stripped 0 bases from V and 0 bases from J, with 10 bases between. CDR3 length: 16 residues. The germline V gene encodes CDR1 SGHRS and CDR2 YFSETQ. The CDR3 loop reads CASSLDVAVAKNIQYF. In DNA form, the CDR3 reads TGCGCCAGCAGCTTGGACGTGGCGGTAGCCAAAAACATTCAGTACTTC.

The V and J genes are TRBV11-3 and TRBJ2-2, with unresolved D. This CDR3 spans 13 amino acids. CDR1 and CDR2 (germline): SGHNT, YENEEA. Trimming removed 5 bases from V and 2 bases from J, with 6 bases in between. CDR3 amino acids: CASSLSNTGELFF. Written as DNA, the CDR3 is TGTGCCAGCAGCCTCAGTAACACCGGGGAGCTGTTTTTT.

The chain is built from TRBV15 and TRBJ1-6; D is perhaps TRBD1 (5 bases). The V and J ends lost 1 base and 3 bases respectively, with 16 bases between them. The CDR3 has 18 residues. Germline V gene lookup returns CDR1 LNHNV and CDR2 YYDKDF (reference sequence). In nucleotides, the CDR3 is TGTGCCACCAGCAGAGGGGATGGGGGGAGCTTCTATAATTCACCCCTCCACTTT. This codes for CATSRGDGGSFYNSPLHF.

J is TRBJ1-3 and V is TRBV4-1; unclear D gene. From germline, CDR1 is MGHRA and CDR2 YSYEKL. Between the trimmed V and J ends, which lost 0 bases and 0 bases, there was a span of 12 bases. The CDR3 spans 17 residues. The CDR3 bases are TGCGCCAGCAGCCAAGATAGGTACCGGGACTCTGGAAACACCATATATTTT. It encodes CASSQDRYRDSGNTIYF.

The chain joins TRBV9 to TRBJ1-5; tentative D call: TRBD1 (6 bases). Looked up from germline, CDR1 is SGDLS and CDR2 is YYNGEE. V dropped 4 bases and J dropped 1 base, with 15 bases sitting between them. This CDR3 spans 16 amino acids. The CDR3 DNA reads TGTGCCAGCAGCACCAACAGGGCGGAAAGCAATCAGCCCCAGCATTTT. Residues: CASSTNRAESNQPQHF.

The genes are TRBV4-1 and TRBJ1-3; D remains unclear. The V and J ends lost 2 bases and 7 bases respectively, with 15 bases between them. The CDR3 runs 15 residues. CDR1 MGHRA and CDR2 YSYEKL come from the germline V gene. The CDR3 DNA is TGCGCCAGCAGCCAATCCTCCTATACCACGAACACCATATATTTT. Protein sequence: CASSQSSYTTNTIYF.

The CDR3 DNA sequence: TGTGCCAGCAGTTTAATTCAGGGGAGGGATTATAATTCACCCCTCCACTTT. Translating gives CASSLIQGRDYNSPLHF. The V call is TRBV2, the J call TRBJ1-6; perhaps TRBD1 as D (6 bases). Germline V gene data show CDR1 as SNHLY and CDR2 as FYNNEI. The V end lost 5 bases, the J end lost 4 bases, and 18 bases lay between the germline ends. The CDR3 length is 17 residues.

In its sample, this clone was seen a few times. This CDR3 is CASSWGGGGTGELFF. CDR3 coding DNA: TGTGCCAGTAGTTGGGGAGGCGGGGGGACCGGGGAGCTGTTTTTT. The chain carries TRBV19 and TRBJ2-2; 8 nucleotides match TRBD2. The CDR3 loop spans 15 amino acids. Germline V CDR1 and CDR2: LNHDA, SQIVND (reference sequence). The V segment lost 5 bases and the J segment 5 bases; nucleotides outside the gene matches: 7.

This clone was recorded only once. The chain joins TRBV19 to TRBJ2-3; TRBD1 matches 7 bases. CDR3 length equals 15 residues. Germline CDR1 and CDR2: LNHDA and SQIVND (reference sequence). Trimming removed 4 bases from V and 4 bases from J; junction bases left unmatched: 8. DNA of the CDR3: TGTGCCAGTAGTAGGACGAGGGGGCGCGCAGATACGCAGTATTTT. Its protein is CASSRTRGRADTQYF.

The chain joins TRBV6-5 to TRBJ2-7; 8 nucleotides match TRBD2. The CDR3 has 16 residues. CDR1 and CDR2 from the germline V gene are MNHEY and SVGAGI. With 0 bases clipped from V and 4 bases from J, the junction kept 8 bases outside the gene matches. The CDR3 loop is CASSYSYPREVYEQYF. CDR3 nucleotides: TGTGCCAGCAGTTACTCGTATCCGCGGGAGGTATACGAGCAGTACTTC.

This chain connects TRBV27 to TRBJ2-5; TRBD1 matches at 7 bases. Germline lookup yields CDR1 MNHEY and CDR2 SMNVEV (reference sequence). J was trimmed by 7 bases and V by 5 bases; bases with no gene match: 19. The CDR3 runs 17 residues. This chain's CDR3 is CASSPTPQGVTWGTQYF. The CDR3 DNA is TGTGCCAGCAGTCCAACCCCGCAGGGGGTTACCTGGGGGACCCAGTACTTC.

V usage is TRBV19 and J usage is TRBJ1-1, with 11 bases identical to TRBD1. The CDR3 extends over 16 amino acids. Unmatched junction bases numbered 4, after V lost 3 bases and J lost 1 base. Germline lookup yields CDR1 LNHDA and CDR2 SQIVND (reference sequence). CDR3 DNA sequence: TGTGCCAGTAGTATCGGACAGGGGGCATGGAACACTGAAGCTTTCTTT. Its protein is CASSIGQGAWNTEAFF.

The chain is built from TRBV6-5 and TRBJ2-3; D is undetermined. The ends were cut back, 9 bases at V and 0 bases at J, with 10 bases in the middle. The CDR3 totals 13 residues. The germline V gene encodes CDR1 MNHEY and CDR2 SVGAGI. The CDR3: CASARRSTDTQYF. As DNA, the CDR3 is TGTGCCAGTGCAAGGCGGAGCACAGATACGCAGTATTTT.

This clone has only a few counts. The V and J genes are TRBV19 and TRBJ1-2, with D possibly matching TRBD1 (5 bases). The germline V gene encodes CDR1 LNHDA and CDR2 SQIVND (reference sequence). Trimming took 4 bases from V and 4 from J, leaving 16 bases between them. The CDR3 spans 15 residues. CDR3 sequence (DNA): TGTGCCAGTAGTACGACCTCGACAGCATTCTATGGCTACACCTTC. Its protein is CASSTTSTAFYGYTF.

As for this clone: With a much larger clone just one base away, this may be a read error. As DNA, the CDR3 is TGTGCCAGCAGCTCACAGGGCAATCAGCCCCAGCATTTT. Residues: CASSSQGNQPQHF. V and J are TRBV6-5 and TRBJ1-5; tentatively, D is TRBD1 (5 bases). The ends were cut back, 6 bases at V and 2 bases at J, with 8 bases in the middle. Looked up from germline, CDR1 is MNHEY and CDR2 is SVGAGI. The CDR3 loop spans 13 amino acids.